A single sample gave rise to the 31 T cell receptor beta chains below, sequenced in a study of CD8 T cells in ankylosing spondylitis. A single record per CDR3 protein comes from TCRdb applying MiXCR to the 5' RACE reads. The sample lists hundreds of thousands of distinct CDR3 sequences, over 8.5% occurring once. Sample: blood, either unsorted or a sorted T cell fraction (not recorded which). The origin of the receptors is a male donor with ankylosing spondylitis or in good health (not recorded which).

This clonotype showed up many times. The CDR3 DNA follows: TGTGCCATCAGTGAGTCGTTGATGACGAGGGAAAAACTGTTTTTT. This encodes CAISESLMTREKLFF. The V and J genes are TRBV10-3 and TRBJ1-4; the D is unclear. CDR1 is ENHRY and CDR2 is SYGVKD in the germline V gene. The CDR3 is 15 residues long. Trimming removed 0 bases at V and 8 bases at J, with 13 bases between.

This clonotype was found many times. This chain connects TRBV24-1 to TRBJ1-1; the D is unclear. Germline-derived CDR1 and CDR2 are KGHDR and SFDVKD. V dropped 7 bases and J dropped 3 bases, with 11 bases sitting between them. The CDR3 has 13 amino acids. CDR3 sequence (DNA): TGTGCCACCAGGGAGAGCGGGGACACTGAAGCTTTCTTT. Translation: CATRESGDTEAFF.

The sample holds many counts of this clonotype. CDR3 in DNA: TGTGCCAGCAAACCGAACAATGAGCAGTTCTTC. Amino acid sequence: CASKPNNEQFF. The V gene is TRBV27, the J gene TRBJ2-1; D is uncertain. The CDR3 totals 11 residues. Germline values: CDR1 MNHEY, CDR2 SMNVEV (reference sequence). V gave up 7 bases and J gave up 5 bases, with 6 bases separating them.

This clonotype was recorded many times. The rearrangement uses TRBV5-1 and TRBJ2-1; D is possibly TRBD1 (6 bases). The V end was cut by 3 bases, the J end by 1 base, with 8 bases between. This CDR3 contains 14 residues. The germline V gene has CDR1 SGHRS and CDR2 YFSETQ. The CDR3, as DNA: TGCGCCAGCAGCTATACAGGGTCCTACAATGAGCAGTTCTTC. Protein sequence: CASSYTGSYNEQFF.

This clonotype was recorded at least ten times. The V call is TRBV5-1, the J call TRBJ2-3; D remains unclear. Germline assignment: CDR1 SGHRS and CDR2 YFSETQ. Trimming took off 0 bases at V and 2 bases at J, with 10 bases between the two ends. This CDR3 has 15 residues. The CDR3 loop is CASSLASGDTDTQYF. CDR3 in DNA: TGCGCCAGCAGCTTGGCATCAGGCGACACAGATACGCAGTATTTT.

This clonotype showed up many times. V is TRBV19 and J is TRBJ2-5; D gene unclear. Per germline, CDR1 LNHDA and CDR2 SQIVND (reference sequence). Deletions cut 0 bases from V and 0 bases from J, with 11 bases between. This CDR3 contains 16 residues. Here the CDR3 reads CASSIDLSPYQETQYF. The CDR3 DNA sequence: TGTGCCAGTAGTATAGATCTGTCTCCGTACCAAGAGACCCAGTACTTC.

This chain joins TRBV7-9 and TRBJ2-7; weak D call: TRBD1 (6 bases). This CDR3 has 13 amino acids. Per germline, CDR1 SEHNR and CDR2 FQNEAQ (reference sequence). V lost 5 bases and J 6 bases, leaving 14 bases between the germline ends. The CDR3 DNA is TGTGCCAGCAGCGTTGGACAGCTCTTCGAGCAGTACTTC. It translates to CASSVGQLFEQYF.

This clonotype was recorded at least ten times. J is TRBJ2-1 and V is TRBV5-1; 11 nucleotides match TRBD2. CDR1 is SGHRS, CDR2 YFSETQ, per germline. The V and J ends lost 3 bases and 6 bases, in that order; junction bases with no gene match: 11. This CDR3 comprises 17 residues. CDR3 bases: TGCGCCAGCAGCTCTTCTTTTAGCGGGAGGGCCGTCAATGAGCAGTTCTTC. Residues: CASSSSFSGRAVNEQFF.

This clonotype showed up many times. The V and J genes are TRBV18 and TRBJ2-1; 10 bases match TRBD2. The V and J ends lost 0 bases and 9 bases, in that order; junction bases with no gene match: 8. This CDR3 contains 16 residues. Germline CDR1 is KGHSH and CDR2 is LQKENI. The CDR3 spells CASSPPSLAGESEQFF. CDR3 nucleotides: TGTGCCAGCTCACCACCGAGTCTAGCGGGAGAAAGTGAGCAGTTCTTC.

There are many counts of this clonotype. The V gene is TRBV7-2, the J gene TRBJ1-2, with 9 bases fitting TRBD1. The CDR3 spans 13 residues. CDR1 SGHTA and CDR2 FQGNSA come from the germline V gene. The J segment lost 8 bases and the V segment lost 5 bases, leaving 6 bases of the junction unmatched. The CDR3 coding sequence is TGTGCCAGCAGCACCCGGGACAGGGTGGGCTACACCTTC. It codes for CASSTRDRVGYTF.

This clonotype has only a few counts. The V gene is TRBV20-1, the J gene TRBJ2-7, with 7 positions matching TRBD2. The trim removed 0 bases at V and 3 bases at J, leaving 5 bases unmatched. CDR3 length: 14 residues. Germline V CDR1 and CDR2: DFQATT, SNEGSKA (reference sequence). CDR3 residues: CSARDRQRDYEQYF. CDR3 nucleotide sequence: TGCAGTGCTAGAGACCGACAGCGGGACTACGAGCAGTACTTC.

The table lists this clonotype with many counts. The rearrangement joins TRBV6-1 to TRBJ1-2, with a weak D call TRBD1 (6 bases). Trimming left V 7 bases short and J 4 bases short, with 19 bases between. CDR1 and CDR2 (germline): MNHNS, SASEGT. The CDR3 covers 15 residues. The CDR3 coding sequence is TGTGCCAGCACCGGGGAATACAGGGAGAGCTATGGCTACACCTTC. Its protein is CASTGEYRESYGYTF.

Many counts were recorded for this clonotype. This chain joins TRBV5-1 and TRBJ2-7; 7 positions agree with TRBD2. CDR1 and CDR2 (germline): SGHRS, YFSETQ. The J segment lost 7 bases and the V segment lost 0 bases, leaving 7 bases of the junction unmatched. This CDR3 contains 14 residues. This CDR3 is CASSLGDYGREQYF. The CDR3 DNA is TGCGCCAGCAGCTTGGGGGACTATGGAAGGGAGCAGTACTTC.

This clonotype was found many times. The J gene is TRBJ1-2, the V gene TRBV19, with 7 bases aligning to TRBD1. The CDR3 length is 14 residues. With 5 bases clipped from V and 3 bases from J, the junction kept 6 bases outside the gene matches. From germline, CDR1 is LNHDA and CDR2 SQIVND (reference sequence). CDR3 nucleotide sequence: TGTGCCAGTAGTCCGCCGGGACAGCACTATGGCTACACCTTC. This translates into CASSPPGQHYGYTF.

The V call is TRBV7-2, the J call TRBJ2-3; 11 bases map to TRBD2. Trimming at V came to 2 bases and at J to 5 bases, leaving 3 bases not matched to a gene. CDR3 size: 15 residues. Per germline, CDR1 SGHTA and CDR2 FQGNSA. The CDR3 DNA sequence: TGTGCCAGCAGCTTACCCGGGACTAGCGGAGATACGCAGTATTTT. It specifies CASSLPGTSGDTQYF.

This clonotype was counted at least ten times. CDR3 DNA: TGCGCCAGCAGCTTGATGAGGGGCACAGATACGCAGTATTTT. Translated, it gives CASSLMRGTDTQYF. The chain employs TRBV5-1 and TRBJ2-3; D is perhaps TRBD2 (5 bases). CDR1 SGHRS and CDR2 YFSETQ come from the germline V gene. V lost 1 base and J lost 1, with 7 bases in between. The CDR3 sequence is 14 residues long.

This clonotype was found a few times. The chain links TRBV6-5 to TRBJ1-1; the D is unclear. Deletions cut 10 bases from V and 2 bases from J, with 11 bases between. The germline gives CDR1 MNHEY, CDR2 SVGAGI. This CDR3 is 12 amino acids long. The CDR3 nucleotides are TGTGCCACTAGTCAGCGAAACACTGAAGCTTTCTTT. Its translation: CATSQRNTEAFF.

There are many counts of this clonotype. The chain is built from TRBV12-5 and TRBJ2-1, with no clear D. V was cut by 2 bases and J by 10 bases, with 9 bases left in between. The length of the CDR3 is 12 residues. Germline V lookup: CDR1 LGHNT, CDR2 FRNRAP. CDR3 DNA: TGTGCTAGTGGTTTGATGGCCGGGGAGCAGTTCTTC. Its protein is CASGLMAGEQFF.

The rearrangement uses TRBV5-5 and TRBJ2-2; TRBD1 matches 9 bases. The CDR3 is made up of 15 amino acids. V was pared by 1 base and J by 4 bases, with 2 bases of the junction left unmatched. The germline V gene has CDR1 SGHKS and CDR2 YYEKEE (reference sequence). CDR3 amino acids: CASSLWDRVTGELFF. The CDR3 DNA is TGTGCCAGCAGCTTGTGGGACAGGGTCACCGGGGAGCTGTTTTTT.

This clonotype was detected many times. This chain joins TRBV27 and TRBJ1-1; 10 bases agree with TRBD1. The trim removed 6 bases at V and 6 bases at J, leaving 10 bases unmatched. The CDR3 has 15 residues. The V gene's germline CDR1 is MNHEY and CDR2 SMNVEV (reference sequence). The chain's CDR3 is CASRTGGIDDAEAFF. The CDR3 DNA is TGTGCCAGCAGGACAGGGGGCATTGACGACGCTGAAGCTTTCTTT.

For this clonotype: A much larger clone differs by one base, so this may be a read error. The chain recombines TRBV6-5 with TRBJ2-7; a weak D match, TRBD1 (5 bases). The V and J ends lost 0 bases and 3 bases respectively, with 9 bases between them. This CDR3 is built from 14 residues. Germline V gene lookup returns CDR1 MNHEY and CDR2 SVGAGI. The CDR3 sequence: CASSYSDKNYEQYF. The CDR3 nucleotides read TGTGCCAGCAGTTACTCGGACAAGAACTACGAGCAGTACTTC.

In this sample, this clonotype turned up many times. This CDR3 is CASSPRTGAYEQYF. CDR3 coding DNA: TGTGCCAGCAGCCCGAGGACAGGGGCCTACGAGCAGTACTTC. The chain joins TRBV13 to TRBJ2-7; TRBD1 matches at 9 bases. The length of the CDR3 is 14 residues. The J segment lost 2 bases and the V segment lost 5 bases, leaving 4 bases of the junction unmatched. Germline values: CDR1 PRHDT, CDR2 FYEKMQ (reference sequence). The full variable domain, in which reference TRBV13 and TRBJ2-7 provide the parts outside the CDR3, is AAGVIQSPRHLIKEKRETATLKCYPIPRHDTVYWYQQGPGQDPQFLISFYEKMQSDKGSIPDRFSAQQFSDYHSELNMSSLELGDSALYFCASSPRTGAYEQYFGPGTRLTVT.

The sample holds many counts of this clonotype. CDR3 nucleotides: TGCAGTGCTAGAATGGATGTGAGCGGGGAGCTGTTTTTT. Protein: CSARMDVSGELFF. V and J are TRBV20-1 and TRBJ2-2; no reliable D call. Germline loops: CDR1 DFQATT, CDR2 SNEGSKA (reference sequence). The CDR3 has 13 residues. V lost 2 bases and J 7 bases, leaving 11 bases between the germline ends.

This clonotype was detected a few times. The V and J genes are TRBV7-2 and TRBJ1-6; D is unresolved. This CDR3 contains 12 residues. Per the germline V gene, CDR1 is SGHTA and CDR2 is FQGNSA. Trimming cost V 5 bases and J 8 bases, with 7 bases left between them. CDR3 coding DNA: TGTGCCAGCAGCCGAGCGGATTCACCCCTCCACTTT. It specifies CASSRADSPLHF.

At least ten counts were recorded for this clonotype. V is TRBV20-1 and J is TRBJ2-3, with 8 bases that match TRBD2. The length of the CDR3 is 15 residues. Germline lookup yields CDR1 DFQATT and CDR2 SNEGSKA (reference sequence). With V trimmed by 5 bases and J by 6 bases, 13 bases remained unmatched. This CDR3 reads CSAALLTSAGDTQYF. The CDR3 DNA sequence: TGCAGTGCTGCCCTACTGACTAGCGCGGGGGATACGCAGTATTTT.

With regard to this clonotype: A much larger clone differs from this one at a single base, so this may be a read error. The J gene is TRBJ2-2, the V gene TRBV3-1, with 7 bases lining up with TRBD1. J was trimmed by 4 bases and V by 7 bases; bases with no gene match: 9. The CDR3 runs to 15 residues. Germline V gene sequence: CDR1 LGHDT, CDR2 YNNKEL (reference sequence). CDR3 coding DNA: TGTGCCAGCACCCATACAGGGGAAAGCACCGGGGAGCTGTTTTTT. It is translated as CASTHTGESTGELFF.

This clonotype was seen many times. The chain uses TRBV6-5 and TRBJ2-7; tentatively, D is TRBD2 (6 bases). Germline V gene sequence: CDR1 MNHEY, CDR2 SVGAGI. V lost 10 bases, J lost 2 bases, and 12 bases lay in between. The CDR3 loop spans 12 amino acids. The CDR3 DNA sequence: TGTGCCACCTCGGACTACACCTACGAGCAGTACTTC. It codes for CATSDYTYEQYF.

Worth noting for this clonotype: A clone one base away is much larger, so this may be a read error. CDR3 in DNA: TGCAGCGTTGAAGATTACCAAGAGCCCCAGTACTTC. The encoded protein is CSVEDYQEPQYF. The chain employs TRBV29-1 and TRBJ2-5, with unresolved D. CDR3 length: 12 residues. Germline assignment: CDR1 SQVTM and CDR2 ANQGSEA.

This clonotype came up many times. The chain has TRBV7-2 and TRBJ1-2; 8 bases line up with TRBD1. The V and J ends lost 4 bases and 7 bases, in that order; junction bases with no gene match: 11. From germline, CDR1 is SGHTA and CDR2 FQGNSA. CDR3 length: 15 amino acids. CDR3 protein: CASSSRTGPSGGYTF. The CDR3 DNA follows: TGTGCCAGCAGCTCCCGGACAGGGCCTTCAGGTGGCTACACCTTC.

This clonotype was picked up many times. J is TRBJ1-2 and V is TRBV10-2; D not certain. The V end was cut by 0 bases, the J end by 4 bases, with 6 bases between. Germline CDR1 and CDR2: WSHSY and SAAADI. This CDR3 is 13 amino acids long. The CDR3 loop is CASSESSSYGYTF. The DNA for the CDR3 is TGCGCCAGCAGTGAGTCGTCCAGCTATGGCTACACCTTC.

This clonotype was counted many times. This chain uses TRBV5-5 with TRBJ2-1; either TRBD1 or TRBD2 may fit D (5 bases each). Germline CDR1 is SGHKS and CDR2 is YYEKEE (reference sequence). The CDR3 sequence is 17 residues long. V was trimmed by 0 bases and J by 5 bases, leaving 18 bases between them. In DNA, the CDR3 is TGTGCCAGCAGCTTGGAAGACTTTGGGGGTCTTAACAATGAGCAGTTCTTC. It codes for CASSLEDFGGLNNEQFF.